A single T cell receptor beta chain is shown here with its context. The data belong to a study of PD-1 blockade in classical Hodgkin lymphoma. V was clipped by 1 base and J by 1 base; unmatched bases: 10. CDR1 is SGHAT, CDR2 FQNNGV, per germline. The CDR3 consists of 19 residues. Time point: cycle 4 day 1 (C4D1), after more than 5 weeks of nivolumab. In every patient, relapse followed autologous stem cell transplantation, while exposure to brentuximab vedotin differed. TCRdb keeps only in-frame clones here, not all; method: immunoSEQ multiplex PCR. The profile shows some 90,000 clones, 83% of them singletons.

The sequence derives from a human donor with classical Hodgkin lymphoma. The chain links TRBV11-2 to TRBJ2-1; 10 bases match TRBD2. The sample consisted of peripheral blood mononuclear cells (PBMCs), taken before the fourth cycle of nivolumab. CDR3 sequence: CASSLGQASGSLSYNEQFF. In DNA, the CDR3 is TGTGCCAGCAGCTTAGGACAGGCTAGCGGGAGCCTGTCCTACAATGAGCAGTTCTTC. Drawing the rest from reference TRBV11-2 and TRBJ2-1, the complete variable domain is EAGVAQSPRYKIIEKRQSVAFWCNPISGHATLYWYQQILGQGPKLLIQFQNNGVVDDSQLPKDRFSAERLKGVDSTLKIQPAKLEDSAVYLCASSLGQASGSLSYNEQFFGPGTRLTVL.